The clone carrying this T cell receptor beta chain was seen many times. Vbeta (60) and Jbeta (13) primers were used in the PCR. Method: immunoSEQ multiplex PCR; TCRdb's copy keeps in-frame clones and lacks some. The repertoire has a few hundred thousand clones, over 60% of them found once; the top ten carry 1.5% to 2%. This record comes from a study of cytomegalovirus exposure and HLA in healthy donors. V shed 0 bases and J shed 3 bases, with 9 bases lying between them. CDR3 length: 15 residues. CDR1 LGHNA and CDR2 YSLEER come from the germline V gene. This rearrangement joins TRBV4-3 to TRBJ2-1; TRBD2 might be the D (6 bases). This clonotype was obtained from a man aged 18 to 35 in good health and CMV-seronegative. The sample comprised PBMCs. The CDR3 region has the DNA TGCGCCAGCAGCCAAGAGGTAGCGGTCTACAATGAGCAGTTCTTC. Residues: CASSQEVAVYNEQFF.